This is a list of T cell receptor beta chains from one sample in a study of blood T cells in healthy people across ages. TCRdb processed the 5' RACE reads anew with MiXCR; each CDR3 protein has one entry. The table has about 730,000 distinct CDR3 sequences, roughly 43% seen once. The specimen sequenced was blood. The receptors originated from a woman aged 60-75 years in good health. Both conserved end residues are part of each CDR3. The D gene is left open where the match is weak. Size is omitted from some rows. Given values are once, few, many or a class for expanded clones.

d_call	v_call	j_call	clone_size	cdr3_aa	cdr3_nt
TRBD1	TRBV18	TRBJ2-5	NA	CASSRTGAWQETQYF	TGTGCCAGCTCCCGGACAGGGGCTTGGCAAGAGACCCAGTACTTC
NA	TRBV3-1	TRBJ2-5	NA	CANGQVYQETQYF	TGTGCCAACGGCCAAGTCTACCAAGAGACCCAGTACTTC
NA	TRBV28	TRBJ2-3	NA	CASSLGSHSTQYF	TGTGCCAGCAGTTTAGGGTCCCACAGCACGCAGTATTTT
NA	TRBV20-1	TRBJ1-6	few	CSARDRGANNSPLHF	TGCAGTGCTAGAGATAGGGGGGCTAACAATTCACCCCTCCACTTT
NA	TRBV5-1	TRBJ2-3	NA	CASSLLGAIDTQYF	TGCGCCAGCAGCTTGTTGGGGGCTATAGATACGCAGTATTTT
NA	TRBV10-2	TRBJ1-2	once	CANSEVGGNNYGYTF	TGCGCCAACAGTGAAGTCGGGGGCAACAACTATGGCTACACCTTC
TRBD1	TRBV20-1	TRBJ2-7	NA	CSARDGTGQTYEQYF	TGCAGTGCTAGAGATGGGACAGGGCAGACCTACGAGCAGTACTTC
NA	TRBV27	TRBJ2-1	few	CASSVSEAVEQFF	TGTGCCAGCAGTGTATCGGAGGCGGTCGAGCAGTTCTTC
TRBD2	TRBV20-1	TRBJ2-7	NA	CSARVGGNPYEQYF	TGCAGTGCTAGAGTCGGGGGGAATCCCTACGAGCAGTACTTC
TRBD2	TRBV5-6	TRBJ2-1	NA	CASSFFWVGEGSNEQFF	TGTGCCAGCAGCTTCTTCTGGGTTGGGGAGGGCTCAAATGAGCAGTTCTTC
NA	TRBV4-3	TRBJ1-2	NA	CASSQDLRTEGYTF	TGCGCCAGCAGCCAAGATTTGAGGACGGAGGGCTACACCTTC
NA	TRBV27	TRBJ1-1	few	CASSTGKAEAFF	TGTGCCAGCAGTACGGGGAAGGCTGAAGCTTTCTTT
NA	TRBV29-1	TRBJ2-7	many	CSVRTGSSYEQYF	TGCAGCGTTCGGACGGGGAGCTCCTACGAGCAGTACTTC
NA	TRBV23-1	TRBJ2-1	NA	CASSGERNLYNEQFF	TGCGCCAGCAGTGGGGAGCGGAACCTCTACAATGAGCAGTTCTTC
TRBD1	TRBV20-1	TRBJ1-2	NA	CSARDDRGLGYTF	TGCAGTGCTAGAGATGACAGGGGGCTTGGCTACACCTTC
NA	TRBV20-1	TRBJ2-1	few	CSARDEGRSLGFSSSIEQFF	TGCAGTGCTAGGGACGAGGGAAGATCACTCGGATTCTCTTCATCGATAGAGCAGTTCTTC
NA	TRBV12-3/TRBV12-4	TRBJ2-3	NA	CASRPSADTEYF	TGTGCCAGCAGACCGAGCGCAGATACGGAATATTTC
NA	TRBV3-1	TRBJ2-4	NA	CASSQGPLQSIAKNIQYF	TGTGCCAGCAGCCAAGGTCCCCTACAGAGCATAGCCAAAAACATTCAGTACTTC
NA	TRBV5-1	TRBJ2-3	few	CASSSERGVFTDTQYF	TGCGCCAGCAGCTCGGAGAGAGGGGTCTTCACAGATACGCAGTATTTT
TRBD1	TRBV6-1	TRBJ1-5	NA	CASSEGQGYNQPQHF	TGTGCCAGCAGCGAGGGACAGGGGTACAATCAGCCCCAGCATTTT
NA	TRBV11-2	TRBJ2-7	NA	CASSLAGIKVEQYF	TGTGCCAGCAGCTTAGCAGGGATTAAGGTCGAGCAGTACTTC
NA	TRBV4-2	TRBJ1-4	NA	CASSQGKDSKKLFF	TGTGCCAGCAGCCAAGGAAAAGACAGCAAAAAACTGTTTTTT
NA	TRBV7-2	TRBJ2-3	NA	CASSSAPSGYTQYF	TGTGCCAGCAGCTCGGCCCCGTCGGGATATACGCAGTATTTT
NA	TRBV9	TRBJ2-1	NA	CTSSVGAGWDEQFF	TGTACCAGCAGCGTAGGGGCGGGCTGGGATGAGCAGTTCTTC
NA	TRBV28	TRBJ1-5	few	CASIAGFNQPQHF	TGTGCCAGCATCGCGGGGTTCAATCAGCCCCAGCATTTT
NA	TRBV14	TRBJ1-1	NA	CASSQDPQGWAEAFF	TGTGCCAGCAGCCAAGATCCTCAGGGGTGGGCTGAAGCTTTCTTT
NA	TRBV10-3	TRBJ2-2	NA	CAISDKGANTGELFF	TGTGCCATCAGTGATAAAGGGGCGAACACCGGGGAGCTGTTTTTT
NA	TRBV5-1	TRBJ2-7	NA	CASSRNRDVVEQYF	TGCGCCAGCAGCCGCAATCGGGACGTTGTCGAGCAGTACTTC
TRBD1	TRBV7-2	TRBJ2-1	NA	CASSLQQGASDEQFF	TGTGCCAGCAGCCTACAGCAGGGGGCGTCCGATGAGCAGTTCTTC
TRBD2	TRBV20-1	TRBJ2-5	NA	CSARTSAIQETQYF	TGCAGTGCAAGGACTAGCGCCATACAAGAGACCCAGTACTTC
NA	TRBV5-6	TRBJ1-2	NA	CASSLKGPKRGLAYGYTF	TGTGCCAGCAGCTTAAAGGGACCCAAGAGAGGATTAGCCTATGGCTACACCTTC
NA	TRBV10-3	TRBJ2-5	NA	CAISAGLMIETQYF	TGTGCCATCAGCGCGGGACTCATGATCGAGACCCAGTACTTC
NA	TRBV29-1	TRBJ2-5	NA	CSVEDPQKETQYF	TGCAGCGTTGAAGATCCACAGAAAGAGACCCAGTACTTC
NA	TRBV14	TRBJ2-7	NA	CASSLQGSSEQYF	TGTGCCAGCAGCCTCCAGGGCAGCTCCGAGCAGTACTTC
NA	TRBV7-9	TRBJ2-7	few	CASSLVSVYSYEQYF	TGTGCCAGCAGCTTAGTGTCAGTTTACTCCTACGAGCAGTACTTC
NA	TRBV5-1	TRBJ2-3	once	CASSLGKITDTQYF	TGCGCCAGCAGCTTAGGCAAAATAACAGATACGCAGTATTTT
NA	TRBV28	TRBJ1-2	NA	CASSLNFWYSGTNYGYTF	TGTGCCAGCAGTTTAAACTTCTGGTACTCCGGGACCAACTATGGCTACACCTTC
NA	TRBV7-7	TRBJ2-7	few	CASSFRQGDYEQYF	TGTGCTAGCAGCTTTCGGCAGGGAGATTACGAGCAGTACTTC
NA	TRBV19	TRBJ2-7	NA	CASSIQDRYEQYF	TGTGCCAGTAGTATCCAGGACCGCTACGAGCAGTACTTC
NA	TRBV6-5	TRBJ2-5	NA	CASSATGTRETQYF	TGTGCCAGCAGTGCTACCGGGACAAGAGAGACCCAGTACTTC
NA	TRBV3-1	TRBJ2-3	NA	CASSQEGFGDTQYF	TGTGCCAGCAGCCAAGAAGGATTTGGGGATACGCAGTATTTT
TRBD1	TRBV20-1	TRBJ1-2	NA	CSARLTGLLYGYTF	TGCAGTGCTAGACTGACAGGGTTACTATATGGCTACACCTTC
TRBD1	TRBV7-9	TRBJ1-1	NA	CASSLTGVAFF	TGTGCCAGCAGCTTAACAGGGGTAGCTTTCTTT